Listed below are T cell receptor beta chains from one sample, sequenced in a study of blood T cell repertoires in COVID-19. Libraries were prepared by immunoSEQ multiplex PCR; TCRdb keeps only in-frame clonotypes and omits some of them. The table lists about 270,000 clones, about nine tenths of them singletons. Sequencing used PBMCs or T cells enriched from blood (not recorded which). The receptors come from a man aged 18 to 30 who had recovered from COVID-19. Each CDR3 is given with its conserved first and last residue. The D gene is left open where the match is weak. The size of a clone is reported for some rows only, either as once, few or many, or as a class for expanded clones.

V: TRBV5-6
D: NA
J: TRBJ2-2
size: NA
DNA: TGTGCCAGCAGCTTGCGCCTAGCGTACACCGGGGAGCTGTTTTTT
CDR3: CASSLRLAYTGELFF

V: TRBV11-2
D: NA
J: TRBJ1-3
size: NA
DNA: TGTGCCAGCAGCTTATACCAGGCTGGAAACACCATATATTTT
CDR3: CASSLYQAGNTIYF

V: TRBV24-1
D: TRBD2
J: TRBJ2-5
size: NA
DNA: TGTGCCACCAGTCCCGGGGGAGGGCCAGAGACCCAGTACTTC
CDR3: CATSPGGGPETQYF

V: TRBV28
D: NA
J: TRBJ1-2
size: NA
DNA: TGTGCCACCCCCTTAGTACAGGGAGCTAACTATGGCTACACCTTC
CDR3: CATPLVQGANYGYTF

V: TRBV18
D: NA
J: TRBJ1-6
size: NA
DNA: TGTGCCAGCTCACCACGGACCGATAGGGGTTCACCCCTCCACTTT
CDR3: CASSPRTDRGSPLHF

V: TRBV7-9
D: NA
J: TRBJ2-1
size: NA
DNA: TGTGCCAGCAGCTTAGTCCCGGGAGCCTACAATGAGCAGTTCTTC
CDR3: CASSLVPGAYNEQFF

V: TRBV19
D: TRBD1
J: TRBJ1-4
size: NA
DNA: TGTGCCAGTAGTAGGGGACAGGGATGGATGAATGAAAAACTGTTTTTT
CDR3: CASSRGQGWMNEKLFF

V: TRBV12-3/TRBV12-4
D: TRBD1
J: TRBJ1-1
size: once
DNA: TGTGCCAGCAGTCCTCGGACAGGGGCTTTCTTT
CDR3: CASSPRTGAFF

V: TRBV27
D: TRBD1
J: TRBJ1-5
size: NA
DNA: TGTGCCAGCAGGGCGGAGGGGGCAGGCAATCAGCCCCAGCATTTT
CDR3: CASRAEGAGNQPQHF

V: TRBV27
D: NA
J: TRBJ1-6
size: NA
DNA: TGTGCCAGCAGTCAAATACCCCTATATAATTCACCCCTCCACTTT
CDR3: CASSQIPLYNSPLHF

V: TRBV5-4
D: NA
J: TRBJ1-5
size: NA
DNA: TGTGCCAGCAGCTTGTTGTGTGGGGGGAGCAATCAGCCCCAGCATTTT
CDR3: CASSLLCGGSNQPQHF

V: TRBV19
D: NA
J: TRBJ2-7
size: NA
DNA: TGTGCCAGTAGTACTCTAGCAACCTACGAGCAGTACTTC
CDR3: CASSTLATYEQYF

V: TRBV5-1
D: NA
J: TRBJ2-5
size: NA
DNA: TGCGCCAGCAGCTTGTCGGTAGGGGGGGCAGGGACCCAGTACTTC
CDR3: CASSLSVGGAGTQYF

V: TRBV3-1/TRBV3-2
D: NA
J: TRBJ2-3
size: NA
DNA: TGTGCCAGCAGCCAAGACCCCTTTCAGGGGATCACAGATACGCAGTATTTT
CDR3: CASSQDPFQGITDTQYF

V: TRBV4-1
D: NA
J: TRBJ2-7
size: NA
DNA: TGCGCCAGCAGCCAAGAGGGTATGAGCGGAACCTACGAGCAGTACTTC
CDR3: CASSQEGMSGTYEQYF

V: TRBV2
D: NA
J: TRBJ1-2
size: NA
DNA: TGTGCCAGCAGCCCCCCCCCAGGGGTAGACTATGGCTACACCTTC
CDR3: CASSPPPGVDYGYTF

V: TRBV2
D: NA
J: TRBJ1-3
size: NA
DNA: TGTGCCAGCAGCTTATTCACTAGCTCTGGAAACACCATATATTTT
CDR3: CASSLFTSSGNTIYF

V: TRBV5-1
D: TRBD2
J: TRBJ2-1
size: NA
DNA: TGCGCCAGCAGCTTGAGGGCACTAGCGGGCCCGTCCTACAATGAGCAGTTCTTC
CDR3: CASSLRALAGPSYNEQFF

V: TRBV5-8
D: NA
J: TRBJ2-7
size: few
DNA: TGTGCCAGCAGCTTGGACACCTACGAGCAGTACTTC
CDR3: CASSLDTYEQYF

V: TRBV7-8
D: TRBD1
J: TRBJ1-5
size: once
DNA: TGTGCCAGCAGCTTAAGTACAGGGGGCGGAAGGAATCAGCCCCAGCATTTT
CDR3: CASSLSTGGGRNQPQHF

V: TRBV18
D: TRBD2
J: TRBJ2-1
size: NA
DNA: TGTGCCAGCTTTAGCGGGAGCTCCTACAATGAGCAGTTCTTC
CDR3: CASFSGSSYNEQFF

V: TRBV5-1
D: TRBD1
J: TRBJ2-1
size: NA
DNA: TGCGCCAGCAGCTCCCGGGACAGCATTAGACGTGAGCAGTTCTTC
CDR3: CASSSRDSIRREQFF

V: TRBV10-3
D: NA
J: TRBJ2-7
size: NA
DNA: TGTGCCATCATGGCAGGGGCCTCCTACGAGCAGTACTTC
CDR3: CAIMAGASYEQYF

V: TRBV7-2
D: TRBD1
J: TRBJ1-4
size: NA
DNA: TGTGCCAGCAGCTTAGGACAGGGTTATGAAAAACTGTTTTTT
CDR3: CASSLGQGYEKLFF

V: TRBV19
D: NA
J: TRBJ2-1
size: few
DNA: TGTGCCAGTAGTAGCCGGGACTTCGGATTAAATGAGCAGTTCTTC
CDR3: CASSSRDFGLNEQFF

V: TRBV11-3
D: TRBD1
J: TRBJ2-2
size: NA
DNA: TGTGCCAGCAGCTTAGATCCATCCCGGACAGGGAATCGACCCGGGGAGCTGTTTTTT
CDR3: CASSLDPSRTGNRPGELFF

V: TRBV6-1
D: NA
J: TRBJ1-3
size: NA
DNA: TGTGCCAGCAGTGAACAGGGGCCCTCTGGAAACACCATATATTTT
CDR3: CASSEQGPSGNTIYF

V: TRBV7-8
D: NA
J: TRBJ1-2
size: few
DNA: TGTGCCAGCAGCTTATCCCGGGTCCCACAGGGCTATGGCTACACCTTC
CDR3: CASSLSRVPQGYGYTF

V: TRBV5-4
D: TRBD1
J: TRBJ2-3
size: NA
DNA: TGTGCCAGTCATGGACAGGGGACAGATACGCAGTATTTT
CDR3: CASHGQGTDTQYF

V: TRBV28
D: TRBD2
J: TRBJ2-7
size: NA
DNA: TGTGCCAGCAGTCCTAACTACCTGGGACTAGCTTTCTACGAGCAGTACTTC
CDR3: CASSPNYLGLAFYEQYF

V: TRBV7-9
D: TRBD1
J: TRBJ1-1
size: NA
DNA: TGTGCCAGCAGCTCCACGGGACAGCTCGGCACTGAAGCTTTCTTT
CDR3: CASSSTGQLGTEAFF

V: TRBV5-1
D: NA
J: TRBJ2-7
size: NA
DNA: TGCGCCAGCAGCTTAACCCGGGACTCAGTTTTGTGGTCCTACGAGCAGTACTTC
CDR3: CASSLTRDSVLWSYEQYF

V: TRBV2
D: NA
J: TRBJ1-1
size: NA
DNA: TGTGCCAGCAGTGTGACAGGAAACACTGAAGCTTTCTTT
CDR3: CASSVTGNTEAFF

V: TRBV12-3/TRBV12-4
D: TRBD1
J: TRBJ1-4
size: NA
DNA: TGTGCCAGCAGTGGACAGGACAATGAAAAACTGTTTTTT
CDR3: CASSGQDNEKLFF

V: TRBV27
D: NA
J: TRBJ1-1
size: NA
DNA: TGTGCCAGCAGTCTCTCCTCAGGCCCCCTTAGCACTGAAGCTTTCTTT
CDR3: CASSLSSGPLSTEAFF

V: TRBV28
D: TRBD2
J: TRBJ2-2
size: NA
DNA: TGTGCCAGCAGTTTCGAGCGGGAGGGAACCGGGGAGCTGTTTTTT
CDR3: CASSFEREGTGELFF

V: TRBV10-1
D: TRBD1
J: TRBJ1-2
size: NA
DNA: TGCGCCACCTCGGACAGGGGGCCTGGCTACACCTTC
CDR3: CATSDRGPGYTF